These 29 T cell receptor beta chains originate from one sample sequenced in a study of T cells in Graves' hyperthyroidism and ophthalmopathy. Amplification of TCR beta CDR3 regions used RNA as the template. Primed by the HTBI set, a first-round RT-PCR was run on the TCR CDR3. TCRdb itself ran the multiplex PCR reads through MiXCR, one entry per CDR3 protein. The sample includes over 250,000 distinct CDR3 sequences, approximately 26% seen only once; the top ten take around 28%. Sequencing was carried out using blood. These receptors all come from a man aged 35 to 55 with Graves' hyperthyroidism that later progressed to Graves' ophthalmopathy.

The CDR3 reads CASWTLSGEQYF. CDR3 bases: TGTGCCAGCTGGACCCTCTCTGGCGAGCAGTACTTC. This chain uses TRBV28 with TRBJ2-7, with no clear D. Trimming took off 8 bases at V and 6 bases at J, with 14 bases between the two ends. This CDR3 region has 12 residues. The V gene's germline CDR1 is MDHEN and CDR2 SYDVKM.

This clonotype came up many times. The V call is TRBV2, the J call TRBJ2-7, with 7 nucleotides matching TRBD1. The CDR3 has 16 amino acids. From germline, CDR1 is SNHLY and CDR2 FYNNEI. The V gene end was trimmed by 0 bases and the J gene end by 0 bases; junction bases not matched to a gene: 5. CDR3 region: CASSEARTGHSYEQYF. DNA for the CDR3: TGTGCCAGCAGTGAAGCGAGGACAGGACACTCCTACGAGCAGTACTTC.

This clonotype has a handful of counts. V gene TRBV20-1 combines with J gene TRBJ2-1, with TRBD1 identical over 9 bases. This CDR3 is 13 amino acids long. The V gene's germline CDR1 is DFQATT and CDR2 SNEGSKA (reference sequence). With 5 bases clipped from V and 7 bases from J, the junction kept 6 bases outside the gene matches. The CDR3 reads CSAEGQGKNEQFF. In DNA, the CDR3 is TGCAGTGCTGAAGGACAGGGGAAGAATGAGCAGTTCTTC.

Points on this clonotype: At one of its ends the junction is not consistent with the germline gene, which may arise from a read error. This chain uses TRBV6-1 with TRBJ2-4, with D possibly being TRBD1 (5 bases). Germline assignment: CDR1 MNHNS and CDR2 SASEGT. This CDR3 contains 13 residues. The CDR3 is CASRTEPKNVQYF. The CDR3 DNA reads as TGTGCCAGCAGGACAGAGCCCAAAAACGTTCAGTACTTC.

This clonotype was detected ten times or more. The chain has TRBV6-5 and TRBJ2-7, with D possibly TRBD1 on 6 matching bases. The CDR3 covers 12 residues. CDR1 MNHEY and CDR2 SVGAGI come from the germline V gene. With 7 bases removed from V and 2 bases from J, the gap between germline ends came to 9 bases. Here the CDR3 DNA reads TGTGCCAGCAATCAGGGGACCTACGAGCAGTACTTC. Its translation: CASNQGTYEQYF.

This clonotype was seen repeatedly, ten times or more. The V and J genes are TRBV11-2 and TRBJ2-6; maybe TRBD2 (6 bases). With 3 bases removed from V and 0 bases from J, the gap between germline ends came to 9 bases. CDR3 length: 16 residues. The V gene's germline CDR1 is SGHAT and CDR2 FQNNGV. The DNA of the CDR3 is TGTGCCAGCAGCTTGGACTATGTCTCTGGGGCCAACGTCCTGACTTTC. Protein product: CASSLDYVSGANVLTF.

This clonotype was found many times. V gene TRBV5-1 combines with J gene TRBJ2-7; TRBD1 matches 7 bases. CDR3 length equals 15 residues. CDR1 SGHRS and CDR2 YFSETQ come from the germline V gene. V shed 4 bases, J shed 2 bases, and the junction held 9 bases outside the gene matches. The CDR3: CASSPRTGIPYEQYF. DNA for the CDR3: TGCGCCAGCAGCCCGAGGACAGGCATTCCCTACGAGCAGTACTTC.

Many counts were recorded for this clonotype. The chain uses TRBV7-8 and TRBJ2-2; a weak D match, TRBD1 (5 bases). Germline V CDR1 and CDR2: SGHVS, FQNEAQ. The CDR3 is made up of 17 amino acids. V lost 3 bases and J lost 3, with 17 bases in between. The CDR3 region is CASSLARAYRDTGELFF. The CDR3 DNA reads TGTGCCAGCAGCTTGGCCAGGGCGTATCGGGACACCGGGGAGCTGTTTTTT.

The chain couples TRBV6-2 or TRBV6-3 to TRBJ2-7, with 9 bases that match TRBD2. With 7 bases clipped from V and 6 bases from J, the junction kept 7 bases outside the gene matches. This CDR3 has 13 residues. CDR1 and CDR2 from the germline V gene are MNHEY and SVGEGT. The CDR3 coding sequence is TGTGCCAGCAAAGTAGCGGGAGACGGCGAGCAGTACTTC. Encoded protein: CASKVAGDGEQYF.

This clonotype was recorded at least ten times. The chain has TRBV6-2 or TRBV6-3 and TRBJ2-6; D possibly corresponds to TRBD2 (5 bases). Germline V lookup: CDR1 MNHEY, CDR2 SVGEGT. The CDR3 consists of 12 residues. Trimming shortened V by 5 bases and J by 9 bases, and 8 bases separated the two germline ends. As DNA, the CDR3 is TGTGCCAGCAGTGGAGGTGGCAACGTCCTGACTTTC. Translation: CASSGGGNVLTF.

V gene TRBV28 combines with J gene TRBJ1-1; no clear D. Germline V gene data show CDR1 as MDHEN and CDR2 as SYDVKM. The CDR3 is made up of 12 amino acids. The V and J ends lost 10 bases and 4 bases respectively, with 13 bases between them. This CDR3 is CATSLLGTEAFF. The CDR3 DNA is TGTGCCACCTCGTTACTAGGCACTGAAGCTTTCTTT.

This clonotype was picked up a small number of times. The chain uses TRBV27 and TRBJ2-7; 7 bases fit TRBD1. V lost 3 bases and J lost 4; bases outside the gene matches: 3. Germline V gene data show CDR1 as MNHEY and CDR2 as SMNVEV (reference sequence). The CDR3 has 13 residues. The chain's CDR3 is CASSFRGKYEQYF. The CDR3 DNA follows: TGTGCCAGCAGTTTCAGGGGGAAGTACGAGCAGTACTTC.

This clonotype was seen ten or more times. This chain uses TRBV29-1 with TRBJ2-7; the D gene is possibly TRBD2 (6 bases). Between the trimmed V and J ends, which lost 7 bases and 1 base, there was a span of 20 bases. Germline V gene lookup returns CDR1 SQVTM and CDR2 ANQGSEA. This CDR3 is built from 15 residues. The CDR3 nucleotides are TGCAGCGGGAGGGGCGACGGGGCGAATTCCTACGAGCAGTACTTC. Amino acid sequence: CSGRGDGANSYEQYF.

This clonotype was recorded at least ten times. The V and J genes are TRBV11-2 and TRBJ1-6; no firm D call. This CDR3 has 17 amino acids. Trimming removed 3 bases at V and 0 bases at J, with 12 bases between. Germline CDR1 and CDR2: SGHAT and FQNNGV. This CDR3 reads CASSFRPNDSYNSPLHF. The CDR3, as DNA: TGTGCCAGCAGCTTTAGACCAAACGACTCCTATAATTCACCCCTCCACTTT.

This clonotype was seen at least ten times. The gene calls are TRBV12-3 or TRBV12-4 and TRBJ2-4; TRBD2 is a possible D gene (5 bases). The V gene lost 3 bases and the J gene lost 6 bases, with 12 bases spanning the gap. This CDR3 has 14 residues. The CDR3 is CASSFGGRSNIQYF. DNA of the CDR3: TGTGCCAGCAGTTTTGGAGGTCGGTCAAACATTCAGTACTTC.

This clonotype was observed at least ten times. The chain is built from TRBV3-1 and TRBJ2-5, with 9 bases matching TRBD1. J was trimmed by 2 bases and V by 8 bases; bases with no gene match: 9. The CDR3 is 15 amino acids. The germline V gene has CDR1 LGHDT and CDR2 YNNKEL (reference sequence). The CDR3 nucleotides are TGTGCCAGCGGGGGGACAGGGTATGGGCAAGAGACCCAGTACTTC. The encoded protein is CASGGTGYGQETQYF.

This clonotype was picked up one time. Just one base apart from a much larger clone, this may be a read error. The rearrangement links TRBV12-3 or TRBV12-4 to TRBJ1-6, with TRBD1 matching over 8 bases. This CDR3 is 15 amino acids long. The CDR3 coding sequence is TGTGCCAGCAGGGACCGGGACAGGAGAGGTTCACCCCTCCGCTTT. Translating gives CASRDRDRRGSPLRF.

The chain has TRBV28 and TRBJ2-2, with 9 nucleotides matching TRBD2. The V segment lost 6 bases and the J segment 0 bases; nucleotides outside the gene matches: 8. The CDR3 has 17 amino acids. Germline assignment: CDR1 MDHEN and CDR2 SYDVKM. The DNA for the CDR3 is TGTGCCAGCAGGGAGACTAGCGGAGCCGCGAACACCGGGGAGCTGTTTTTT. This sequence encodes CASRETSGAANTGELFF.

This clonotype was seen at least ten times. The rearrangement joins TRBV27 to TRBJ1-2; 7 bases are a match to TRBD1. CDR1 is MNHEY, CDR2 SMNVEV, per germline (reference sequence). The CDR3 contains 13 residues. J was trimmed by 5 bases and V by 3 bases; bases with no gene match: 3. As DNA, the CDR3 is TGTGCCAGCAGTTTTCGACAGGGATATGGCTACACCTTC. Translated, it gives CASSFRQGYGYTF.

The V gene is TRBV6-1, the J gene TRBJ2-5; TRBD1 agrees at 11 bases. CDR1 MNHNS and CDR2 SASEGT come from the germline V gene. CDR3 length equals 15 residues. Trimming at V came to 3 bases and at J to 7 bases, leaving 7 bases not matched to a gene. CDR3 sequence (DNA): TGTGCCAGCAGTGAGGGGGGACAGGGGGGCCTGACCCAGTACTTC. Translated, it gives CASSEGGQGGLTQYF.

For the CDR3, the DNA is TGTGCCAGCAGTTATGACCGGACAGGATATAATTCACCCCTCCACTTT. This sequence encodes CASSYDRTGYNSPLHF. The rearrangement joins TRBV6-2 or TRBV6-3 to TRBJ1-6; 7 bases align to TRBD1. This CDR3 is 16 amino acids long. V lost 3 bases, J lost 4 bases, and 6 bases stayed unmatched. Germline V lookup: CDR1 MNHEY, CDR2 SVGEGT.

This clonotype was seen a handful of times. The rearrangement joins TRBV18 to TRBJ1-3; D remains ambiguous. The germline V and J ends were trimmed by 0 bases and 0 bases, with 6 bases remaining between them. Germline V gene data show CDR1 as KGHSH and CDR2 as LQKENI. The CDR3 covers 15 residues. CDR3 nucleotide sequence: TGTGCCAGCTCACCACCCACAGACTCTGGAAACACCATATATTTT. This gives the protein CASSPPTDSGNTIYF.

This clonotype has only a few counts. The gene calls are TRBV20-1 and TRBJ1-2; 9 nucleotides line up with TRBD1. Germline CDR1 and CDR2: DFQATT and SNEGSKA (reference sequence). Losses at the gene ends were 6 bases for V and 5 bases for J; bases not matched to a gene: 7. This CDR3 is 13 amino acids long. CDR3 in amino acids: CSAPQGARYGYTF. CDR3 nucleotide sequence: TGCAGTGCGCCACAGGGGGCTCGGTATGGCTACACCTTC.

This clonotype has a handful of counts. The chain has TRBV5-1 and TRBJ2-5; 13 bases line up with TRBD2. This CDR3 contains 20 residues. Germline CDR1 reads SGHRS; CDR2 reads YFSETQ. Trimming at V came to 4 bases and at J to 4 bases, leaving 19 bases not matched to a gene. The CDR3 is CASSLTSRTSGSIYRETQYF. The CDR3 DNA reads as TGCGCCAGCAGCCTAACGAGTCGGACTAGCGGGAGTATCTACCGAGAGACCCAGTACTTC.

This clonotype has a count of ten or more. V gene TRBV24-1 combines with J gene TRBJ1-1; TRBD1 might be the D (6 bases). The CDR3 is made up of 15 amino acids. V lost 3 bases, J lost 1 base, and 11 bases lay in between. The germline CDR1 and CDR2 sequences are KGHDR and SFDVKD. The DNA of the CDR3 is TGTGCCACCAGTGATCCGACAGGCGGGAACACTGAAGCTTTCTTT. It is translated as CATSDPTGGNTEAFF.

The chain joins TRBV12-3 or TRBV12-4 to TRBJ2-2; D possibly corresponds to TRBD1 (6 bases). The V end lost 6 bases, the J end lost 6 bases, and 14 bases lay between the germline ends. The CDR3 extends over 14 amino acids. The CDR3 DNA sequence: TGTGCCAGCAGCCAGGGGAGATCCTCCGGGGAGCTGTTTTTT. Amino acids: CASSQGRSSGELFF.

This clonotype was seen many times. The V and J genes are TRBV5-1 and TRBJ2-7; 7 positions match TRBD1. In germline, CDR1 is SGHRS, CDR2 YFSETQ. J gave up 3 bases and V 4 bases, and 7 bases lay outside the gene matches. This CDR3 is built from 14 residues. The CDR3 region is CASSPKDRYYEQYF. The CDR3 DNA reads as TGCGCCAGCAGCCCGAAGGACAGGTACTACGAGCAGTACTTC.

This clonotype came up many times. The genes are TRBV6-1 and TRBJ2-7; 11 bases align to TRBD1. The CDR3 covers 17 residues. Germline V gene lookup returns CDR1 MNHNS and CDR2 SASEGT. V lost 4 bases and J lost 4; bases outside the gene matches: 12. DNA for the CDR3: TGTGCCAGCAGTGCACCGGGACAGGGGGTAAACTGGTACGAGCAGTACTTC. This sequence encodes CASSAPGQGVNWYEQYF.

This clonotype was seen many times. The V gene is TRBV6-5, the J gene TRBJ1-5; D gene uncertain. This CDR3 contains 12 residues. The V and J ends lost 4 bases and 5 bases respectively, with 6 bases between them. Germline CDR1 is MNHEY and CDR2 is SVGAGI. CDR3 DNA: TGTGCCAGCAGTTCACGAGATCAGCCCCAGCATTTT. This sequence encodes CASSSRDQPQHF.